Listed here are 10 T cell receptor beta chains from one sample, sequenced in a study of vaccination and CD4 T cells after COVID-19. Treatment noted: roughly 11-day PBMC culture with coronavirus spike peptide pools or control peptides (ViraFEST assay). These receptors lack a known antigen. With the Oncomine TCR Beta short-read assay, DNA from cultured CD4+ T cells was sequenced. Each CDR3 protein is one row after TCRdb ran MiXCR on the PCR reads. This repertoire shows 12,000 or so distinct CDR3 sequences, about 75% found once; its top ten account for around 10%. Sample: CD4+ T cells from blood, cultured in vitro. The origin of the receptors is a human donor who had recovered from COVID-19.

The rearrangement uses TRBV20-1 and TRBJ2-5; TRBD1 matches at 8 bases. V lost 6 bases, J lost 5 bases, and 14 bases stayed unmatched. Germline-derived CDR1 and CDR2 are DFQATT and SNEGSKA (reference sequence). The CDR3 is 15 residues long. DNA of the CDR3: TGCAGTGCGCAGTACAGGGGGAGAGCATGGGAGACCCAGTACTTC. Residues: CSAQYRGRAWETQYF.

The CDR3, as DNA: TGTGCCAGCAGCCCGCTCGACAGGGGTCGTATGAACACTGAAGCTTTCTTT. This gives the protein CASSPLDRGRMNTEAFF. This sequence joins TRBV7-2 and TRBJ1-1; 8 positions match TRBD1. Germline V gene lookup returns CDR1 SGHTA and CDR2 FQGNSA. The length of the CDR3 is 17 residues. V shed 5 bases, J shed 0 bases, and the junction held 11 bases outside the gene matches. The full variable domain, completed using reference TRBV7-2 and TRBJ1-1, is GAGVSQSPSNKVTEKGKDVELRCDPISGHTALYWYRQSLGQGLEFLIYFQGNSAPDKSGLPSDRFSAERTGGSVSTLTIQRTQQEDSAVYLCASSPLDRGRMNTEAFFGQGTRLTVV.

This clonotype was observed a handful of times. The CDR3 sequence is CASSPRQGTEGNQPQHF. The CDR3 nucleotides read TGTGCCAGCAGCCCAAGGCAGGGGACAGAAGGCAATCAGCCCCAGCATTTT. V and J are TRBV6-1 and TRBJ1-5, with 7 nucleotides matching TRBD1. From germline, CDR1 is MNHNS and CDR2 SASEGT. The J segment lost 2 bases and the V segment lost 6 bases, leaving 13 bases of the junction unmatched. The CDR3 contains 17 residues.

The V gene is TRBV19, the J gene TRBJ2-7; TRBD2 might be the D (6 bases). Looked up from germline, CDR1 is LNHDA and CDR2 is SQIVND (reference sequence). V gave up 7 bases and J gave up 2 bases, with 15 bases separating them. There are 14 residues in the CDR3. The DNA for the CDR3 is TGTGCCAGTACCCCCCGGGAGAATACCTACGAGCAGTACTTC. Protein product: CASTPRENTYEQYF. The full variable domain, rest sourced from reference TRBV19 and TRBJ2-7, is DGGITQSPKYLFRKEGQNVTLSCEQNLNHDAMYWYRQDPGQGLRLIYYSQIVNDFQKGDIAEGYSVSREKKESFPLTVTSAQKNPTAFYLCASTPRENTYEQYFGPGTRLTVT.

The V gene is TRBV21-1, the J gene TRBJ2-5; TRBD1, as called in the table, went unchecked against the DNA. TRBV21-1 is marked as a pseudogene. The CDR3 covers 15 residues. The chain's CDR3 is CASSAPHRGQETQYF. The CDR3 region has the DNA TGTGCCAGCAGCGCTCCTCACAGGGGCCAAGAGACCCAGTACTTC.

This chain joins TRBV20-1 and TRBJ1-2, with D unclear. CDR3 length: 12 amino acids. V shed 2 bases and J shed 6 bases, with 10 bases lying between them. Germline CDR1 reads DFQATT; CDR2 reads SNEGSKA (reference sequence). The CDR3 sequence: CSARYGGDGYTF. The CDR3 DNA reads TGCAGTGCTAGATACGGCGGAGATGGCTACACCTTC.

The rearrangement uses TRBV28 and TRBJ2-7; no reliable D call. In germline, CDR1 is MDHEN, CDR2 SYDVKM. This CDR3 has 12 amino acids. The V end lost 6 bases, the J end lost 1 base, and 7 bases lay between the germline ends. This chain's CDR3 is CASRVSSYEQYF. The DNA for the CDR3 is TGTGCCAGCAGGGTTAGTTCCTACGAGCAGTACTTC.

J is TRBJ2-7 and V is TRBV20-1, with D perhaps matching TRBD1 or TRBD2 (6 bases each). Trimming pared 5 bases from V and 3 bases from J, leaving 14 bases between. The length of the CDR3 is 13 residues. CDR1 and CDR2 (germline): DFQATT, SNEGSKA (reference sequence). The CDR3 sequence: CSARGTPVYEQYF. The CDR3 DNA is TGCAGTGCTCGCGGGACACCGGTCTACGAGCAGTACTTC.

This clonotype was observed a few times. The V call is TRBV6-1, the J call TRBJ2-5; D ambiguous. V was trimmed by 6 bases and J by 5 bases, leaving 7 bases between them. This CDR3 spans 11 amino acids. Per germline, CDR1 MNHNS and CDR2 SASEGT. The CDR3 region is CASSQTETQYF. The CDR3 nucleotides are TGTGCCAGCAGCCAAACGGAGACCCAGTACTTC.

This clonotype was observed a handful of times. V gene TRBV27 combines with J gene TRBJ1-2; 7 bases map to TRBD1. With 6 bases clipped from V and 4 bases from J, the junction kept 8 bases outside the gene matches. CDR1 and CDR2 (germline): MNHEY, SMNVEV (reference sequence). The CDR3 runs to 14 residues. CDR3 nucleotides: TGTGCCAGCAGACGAACGGGACAGCTCTATGGCTACACCTTC. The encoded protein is CASRRTGQLYGYTF.